These 2 T cell receptor beta chains originate from one sample sequenced in a study of graft-versus-host responses after intestinal transplantation. Profiled with immunoSEQ multiplex PCR; TCRdb holds only in-frame clones, not every one. The sample includes 80,000 to 100,000 clones, about four fifths of them seen just once. Their antigens remain unidentified. The starting material was unstimulated CD8+ T cells sorted from spleen or lymph node cells, obtained before intestinal transplant. These TCRs come from a human donor who received an intestinal transplant.

The chain combines TRBV5-1 with TRBJ1-2; 8 bases align to TRBD1. V was clipped by 4 bases and J by 7 bases; unmatched bases: 12. This CDR3 spans 15 amino acids. Germline V CDR1 and CDR2: SGHRS, YFSETQ. Here the CDR3 DNA reads TGCGCCAGCAGCGCGGGACAGGAGACCTTTATTGGCTACACCTTC. Protein sequence: CASSAGQETFIGYTF.

The chain is built from TRBV13 and TRBJ2-1; 8 nucleotides line up with TRBD2. The CDR3 covers 16 residues. CDR1 and CDR2 from the germline V gene are PRHDT and FYEKMQ (reference sequence). Trimming took 4 bases from V and 9 from J; bases not matched to a gene: 14. The CDR3 nucleotides read TGTGCCAGCAGCTCCCTGAGCGGGAGTCACGGACTTGAGCAGTTCTTC. Translated: CASSSLSGSHGLEQFF.